This TCR beta chain appears in the sequencing data of a study of blood T cell repertoires in COVID-19. For the study at large: Material from acute and convalescent COVID-19 was sourced from the United States, Italy and Spain. PBMCs, B-cell-depleted T cells, or T cells were the source of the cDNA or gDNA that made up the material.

In the original analysis: Amplification of reference gene primers was used by the study to estimate nucleated cell counts. The table came from immunoSEQ multiplex PCR; TCRdb's copy has only in-frame clones and leaves some out. The DNA was the basis for D and trimming; V, J and clone size are from that table. Among 120,000 or so clones listed, around 87% were seen once. This clonotype originated in a woman between 50 and 59 years old with acute or convalescent COVID-19. Sequenced: peripheral blood.

Here the CDR3 reads CASRGTSGTYEQYF. CDR3 nucleotides: TGTGCCAGCAGAGGGACTAGCGGGACCTACGAGCAGTACTTC. The rearrangement joins TRBV7-2 to TRBJ2-7; 13 nucleotides line up with TRBD2. The V and J ends lost 6 bases and 2 bases, in that order; junction bases with no gene match: 1. The CDR3 extends over 14 amino acids. Germline V gene lookup returns CDR1 SGHTA and CDR2 FQGNSA.